This T cell receptor (beta chain) came from a study of regulatory T cells in long-lasting Graves disease. Both iRepertoire HTBI primers and Arm-PCR of CDR3 regions were used to build the TCR beta libraries. TCRdb ran MiXCR on the multiplex PCR reads and lists one entry per CDR3 protein. The sample lists 400,000 to 500,000 distinct CDR3 sequences, about 15% seen once, with 7.8% in the top ten. The time point denotes: newly diagnosed GD, antithyroid drugs for less than 3 months. PBMC-extracted RNA yielded the TCR library. The CDR3 runs 13 residues. J lost 4 bases, V lost 6 bases, and 6 bases had no gene match. Germline V gene lookup returns CDR1 MNHNS and CDR2 SASEGT. This clonotype showed up just a few times. In addition, the sample was reused for a study of T cells in Graves' hyperthyroidism and ophthalmopathy. As that study records: An absence of ophthalmopathy progression within 18 months meant stable Graves' hyperthyroidism. Ophthalmopathy stood apart from stable hyperthyroidism in a 13 V-J model.

The chain employs TRBV6-1 and TRBJ2-7; TRBD1 matches 7 bases. The receptor comes from a woman in her forties with Graves disease. Sequences were derived from peripheral blood mononuclear cells (PBMCs), sampled at new diagnosis, from a patient treated with antithyroid drugs. In nucleotides, the CDR3 is TGTGCCAGCAGCGCAGGGGGAAGGTACGAGCAGTACTTC. Residues: CASSAGGRYEQYF.